This TCR beta chain was sequenced in a study of PD-1 blockade in classical Hodgkin lymphoma. Autologous stem cell transplantation was followed by relapse in every patient, and brentuximab vedotin exposure varied. Complete response, partial response or progressive disease were the best responses. Germline V gene lookup returns CDR1 LNHDA and CDR2 SQIVND (reference sequence). The germline V and J ends were trimmed by 2 bases and 8 bases, with 10 bases remaining between them. The CDR3 runs to 13 residues. General study points: Among the patients, those starting nivolumab under 1 year after ASCT were excluded. Sources of repertoire differences remain undefined, possibly disease activity or prior therapy. CD4+ TCR diversity rose significantly by C4D1, and CD8+ TCR diversity did not.

For this clone: Its antigen is unknown.

The table came from immunoSEQ multiplex PCR; TCRdb's copy has only in-frame clones and leaves some out. The profile covers nearly 60,000 clones, with approximately 90% appearing a single time and more than 9% taken by the ten largest. The chain employs TRBV19 and TRBJ2-1; D may correspond to TRBD1 or TRBD2 (5 bases each). This material consisted of peripheral blood mononuclear cells (PBMCs), taken before the second cycle of nivolumab. The sequence was obtained from a human donor with classical Hodgkin lymphoma. This CDR3 is CASSIWGSDEQFF. The CDR3 DNA follows: TGTGCCAGTAGTATATGGGGGTCGGATGAGCAGTTCTTC.